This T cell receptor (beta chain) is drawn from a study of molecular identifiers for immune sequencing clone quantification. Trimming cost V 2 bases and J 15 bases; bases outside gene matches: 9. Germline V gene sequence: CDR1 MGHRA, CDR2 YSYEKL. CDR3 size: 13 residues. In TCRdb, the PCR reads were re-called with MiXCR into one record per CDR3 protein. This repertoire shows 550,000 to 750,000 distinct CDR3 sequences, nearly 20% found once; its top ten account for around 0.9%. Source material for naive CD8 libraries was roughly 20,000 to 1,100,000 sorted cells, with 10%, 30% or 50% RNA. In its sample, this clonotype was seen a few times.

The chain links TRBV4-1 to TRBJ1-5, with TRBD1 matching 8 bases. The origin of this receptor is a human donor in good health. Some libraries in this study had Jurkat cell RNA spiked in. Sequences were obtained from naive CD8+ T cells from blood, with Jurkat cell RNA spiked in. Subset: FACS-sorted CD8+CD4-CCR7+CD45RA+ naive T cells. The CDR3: CASSQILGQEGHF. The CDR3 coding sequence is TGCGCCAGCAGCCAAATCCTGGGACAGGAAGGGCATTTT.